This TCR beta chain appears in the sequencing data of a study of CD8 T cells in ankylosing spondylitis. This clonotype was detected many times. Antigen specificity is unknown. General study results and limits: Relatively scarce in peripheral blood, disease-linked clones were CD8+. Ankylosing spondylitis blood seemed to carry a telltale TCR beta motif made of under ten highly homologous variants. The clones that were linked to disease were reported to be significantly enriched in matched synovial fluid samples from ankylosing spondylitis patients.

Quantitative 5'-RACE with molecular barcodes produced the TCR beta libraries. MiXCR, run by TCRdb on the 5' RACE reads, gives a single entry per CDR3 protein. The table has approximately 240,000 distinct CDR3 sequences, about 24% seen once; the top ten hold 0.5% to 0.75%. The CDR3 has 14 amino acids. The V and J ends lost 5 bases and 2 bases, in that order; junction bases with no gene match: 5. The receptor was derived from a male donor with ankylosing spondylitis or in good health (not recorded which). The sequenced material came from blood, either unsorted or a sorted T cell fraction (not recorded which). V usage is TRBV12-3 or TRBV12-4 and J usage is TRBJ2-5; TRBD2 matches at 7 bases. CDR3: CASSPRTRQETQYF. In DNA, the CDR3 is TGTGCCAGCAGTCCCAGGACTAGGCAAGAGACCCAGTACTTC.